The 12 T cell receptor beta chains listed next were all sequenced from one sample in a study of cytomegalovirus exposure and HLA in healthy donors. The assay was immunoSEQ multiplex PCR, and TCRdb's table has in-frame clones only and misses some. Of around 200,000 clones in the sample, about four fifths are singletons; the top ten hold 2.5% to 3.5%. Input material: PBMCs. Receptors were obtained from a young woman in good health and CMV-seropositive.

The chain joins TRBV7-9 to TRBJ1-2; D possibly corresponds to TRBD1 (6 bases). The CDR3 length is 19 residues. The V gene's germline CDR1 is SEHNR and CDR2 FQNEAQ (reference sequence). With 1 base removed from V and 4 bases from J, the gap between germline ends came to 25 bases. CDR3 sequence reads: CASSLGGTSAAISTYGYTF. The DNA for the CDR3 is TGTGCCAGCAGCTTAGGGGGGACATCGGCGGCCATCTCGACCTATGGCTACACCTTC.

The chain combines TRBV28 with TRBJ2-2; 7 bases map to TRBD2. V shed 5 bases, J shed 2 bases, and the junction held 11 bases outside the gene matches. This CDR3 has 17 amino acids. Germline V CDR1 and CDR2: MDHEN, SYDVKM. The CDR3 region is CASSLGAGVFNTGELFF. The CDR3 region has the DNA TGTGCCAGCAGTCTCGGGGCGGGGGTATTTAACACCGGGGAGCTGTTTTTT.

The chain combines TRBV5-6 with TRBJ1-2; D not certain. The V and J ends lost 4 bases and 2 bases respectively, with 15 bases between them. Germline V CDR1 and CDR2: SGHDT, YYEEEE. The CDR3 loop spans 15 amino acids. The CDR3 DNA follows: TGTGCCAGCAGCCTAGGCGGCTTCAGCAACTATGGCTACACCTTC. Protein: CASSLGGFSNYGYTF.

The J gene is TRBJ2-4, the V gene TRBV7-2; 9 bases align to TRBD2. CDR1 SGHTA and CDR2 FQGNSA come from the germline V gene. The ends lost 1 base at V and 4 bases at J; junction bases unmatched: 5. The CDR3 is 16 residues long. The CDR3 here is CASSLEAGGRKNIQYF. CDR3 nucleotides: TGTGCCAGCAGCTTAGAAGCGGGGGGCCGGAAAAACATTCAGTACTTC.

The CDR3 region is CATGTGLWETQYF. The CDR3 bases are TGTGCCACCGGGACAGGATTGTGGGAGACCCAGTACTTC. The V and J genes are TRBV25-1 and TRBJ2-5; 8 bases map to TRBD1. Unmatched junction bases numbered 9, after V lost 10 bases and J lost 5 bases. Germline CDR1 is MGHDK and CDR2 is SYGVNS. The CDR3 length is 13 residues.

The gene calls are TRBV12-5 and TRBJ2-1; 8 bases align to TRBD2. J gave up 8 bases and V 0 bases, and 15 bases lay outside the gene matches. CDR1 is LGHNT, CDR2 FRNRAP, per germline. The CDR3 has 18 residues. The CDR3 loop is CASGLVRAGGLRRDEQFF. CDR3 nucleotides: TGTGCTAGTGGTTTGGTACGTGCGGGGGGTCTAAGACGGGATGAGCAGTTCTTC. Using reference TRBV12-5 and TRBJ2-1 for the parts outside the CDR3, the full variable domain is DARVTQTPRHKVTEMGQEVTMRCQPILGHNTVFWYRQTMMQGLELLAYFRNRAPLDDSGMPKDRFSAEMPDATLATLKIQPSEPRDSAVYFCASGLVRAGGLRRDEQFFGPGTRLTVL.

The rearrangement uses TRBV2 and TRBJ2-7; 7 bases are shared with TRBD1. Per the germline V gene, CDR1 is SNHLY and CDR2 is FYNNEI. This CDR3 has 11 residues. V gave up 10 bases and J gave up 5 bases; unmatched junction bases: 5. The DNA of the CDR3 is TGTGCCACACAGGGGCCCCACGAGCAGTACTTC. This sequence encodes CATQGPHEQYF. The whole variable domain, remainder taken from reference TRBV2 and TRBJ2-7, is EPEVTQTPSHQVTQMGQEVILRCVPISNHLYFYWYRQILGQKVEFLVSFYNNEISEKSEIFDDQFSVERPDGSNFTLKIRSTKLEDSAMYFCATQGPHEQYFGPGTRLTVT.

For the CDR3, the DNA is TGTGCCAGCACGGTCGGCAGGTCTACGGGAAGACTGTTTTTT. Amino acid sequence: CASTVGRSTGRLFF. The chain carries TRBV19 and TRBJ1-4, with D unresolved. V shed 9 bases and J shed 13 bases, with 24 bases lying between them. This CDR3 region has 14 residues. Germline V CDR1 and CDR2: LNHDA, SQIVND (reference sequence).

The chain uses TRBV9 and TRBJ1-1; perhaps TRBD1 as D (5 bases). This CDR3 spans 14 amino acids. Germline V gene data show CDR1 as SGDLS and CDR2 as YYNGEE. Between the trimmed V and J ends, which lost 3 bases and 3 bases, there was a span of 12 bases. The CDR3: CASSAQGWDTEAFF. The CDR3, as DNA: TGTGCCAGCAGCGCTCAGGGTTGGGACACTGAAGCTTTCTTT.

The V and J genes are TRBV14 and TRBJ2-7; a possible D gene is TRBD2 (6 bases). This CDR3 region has 16 residues. The V end lost 8 bases, the J end lost 1 base, and 21 bases lay between the germline ends. Germline loops: CDR1 SGHDN, CDR2 FVKESK. The chain's CDR3 is CASSKGGGRSSYEQYF. CDR3 nucleotide sequence: TGTGCCAGCTCAAAGGGAGGCGGGCGATCGTCCTACGAGCAGTACTTC.

This clone was seen a single time. The rearrangement joins TRBV7-8 to TRBJ1-2; D remains ambiguous. Germline V gene lookup returns CDR1 SGHVS and CDR2 FQNEAQ. The CDR3 has 14 amino acids. V lost 5 bases to trimming and J lost 2 bases, with 12 bases between them. CDR3 coding DNA: TGTGCCAGCAGCCTATCTCGGGAGAACTATGGCTACACCTTC. Amino acid sequence: CASSLSRENYGYTF. The whole variable domain, filled in from reference TRBV7-8 and TRBJ1-2, reads GAGVSQSPRYKVAKRGQDVALRCDPISGHVSLFWYQQALGQGPEFLTYFQNEAQLDKSGLPSDRFFAERPEGSVSTLKIQRTQQEDSAVYLCASSLSRENYGYTFGSGTRLTVV.

The chain couples TRBV7-3 to TRBJ2-2; D unresolved. This CDR3 spans 13 amino acids. Germline V gives CDR1 SGHTA, CDR2 FQGTGA. V was clipped by 4 bases and J by 3 bases, with 6 bases between them. The CDR3 sequence: CASSYPDTGELFF. The CDR3 coding sequence is TGTGCCAGCAGCTACCCGGACACCGGGGAGCTGTTTTTT.